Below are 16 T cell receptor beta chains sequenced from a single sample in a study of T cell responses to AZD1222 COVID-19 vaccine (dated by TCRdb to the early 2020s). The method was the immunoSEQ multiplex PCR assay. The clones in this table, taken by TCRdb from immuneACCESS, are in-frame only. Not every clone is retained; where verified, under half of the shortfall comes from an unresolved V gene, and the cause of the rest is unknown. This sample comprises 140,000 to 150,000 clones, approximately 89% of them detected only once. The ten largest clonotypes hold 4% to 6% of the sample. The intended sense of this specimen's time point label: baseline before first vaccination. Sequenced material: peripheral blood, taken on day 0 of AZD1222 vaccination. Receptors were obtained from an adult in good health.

The CDR3 DNA reads as TGTGCCAGTAGTACGACAGGGGGGGATCAGCCCCAGCATTTT. This gives the protein CASSTTGGDQPQHF. This rearrangement joins TRBV19 to TRBJ1-5; 9 nucleotides line up with TRBD1. CDR3 length: 14 amino acids. The trim removed 4 bases at V and 5 bases at J, leaving 3 bases unmatched. Looked up from germline, CDR1 is LNHDA and CDR2 is SQIVND (reference sequence).

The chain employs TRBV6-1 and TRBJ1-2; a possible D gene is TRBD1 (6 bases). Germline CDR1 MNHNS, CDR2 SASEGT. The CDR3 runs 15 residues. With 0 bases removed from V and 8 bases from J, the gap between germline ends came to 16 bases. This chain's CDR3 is CASSEALAGAAGYTF. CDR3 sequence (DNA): TGTGCCAGCAGTGAAGCCTTGGCAGGGGCGGCCGGCTACACCTTC.

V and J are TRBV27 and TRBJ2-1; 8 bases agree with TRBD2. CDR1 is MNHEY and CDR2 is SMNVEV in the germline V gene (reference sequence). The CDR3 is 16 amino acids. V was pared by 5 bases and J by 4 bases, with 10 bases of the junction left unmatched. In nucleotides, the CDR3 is TGTGCCAGCAGTCCGCGCGGGGGGCGGGGTTACAATGAGCAGTTCTTC. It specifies CASSPRGGRGYNEQFF.

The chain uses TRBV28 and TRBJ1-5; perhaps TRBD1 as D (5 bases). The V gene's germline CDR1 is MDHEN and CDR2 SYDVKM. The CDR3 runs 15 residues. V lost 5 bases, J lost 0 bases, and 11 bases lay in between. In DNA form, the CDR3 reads TGTGCCAGCAGTCTTGGGGGGGGTAGCAATCAGCCCCAGCATTTT. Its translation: CASSLGGGSNQPQHF.

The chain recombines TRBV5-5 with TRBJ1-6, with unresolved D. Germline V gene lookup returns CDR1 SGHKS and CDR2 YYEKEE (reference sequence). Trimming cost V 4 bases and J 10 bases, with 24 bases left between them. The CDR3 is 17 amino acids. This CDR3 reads CASSPFRPGEGGSPLHF. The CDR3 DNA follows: TGTGCCAGCAGCCCCTTCCGGCCCGGGGAAGGTGGGTCACCCCTCCACTTT.

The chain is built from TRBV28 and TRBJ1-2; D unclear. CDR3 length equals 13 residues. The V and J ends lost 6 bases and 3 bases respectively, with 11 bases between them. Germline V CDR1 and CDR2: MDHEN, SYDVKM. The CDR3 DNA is TGTGCCAGCAGGGGGAGGACCCACTATGGCTACACCTTC. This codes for CASRGRTHYGYTF.

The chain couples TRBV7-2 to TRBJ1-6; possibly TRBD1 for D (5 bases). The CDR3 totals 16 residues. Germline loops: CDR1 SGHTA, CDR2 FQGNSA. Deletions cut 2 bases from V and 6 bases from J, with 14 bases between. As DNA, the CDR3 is TGTGCCAGCAGCTTATATGGTAGACAGTTTAATTCACCCCTCCACTTT. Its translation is CASSLYGRQFNSPLHF.

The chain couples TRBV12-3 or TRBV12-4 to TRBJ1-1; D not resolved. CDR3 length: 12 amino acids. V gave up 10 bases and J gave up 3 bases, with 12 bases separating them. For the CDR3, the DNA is TGTGCCACCAAACGGCGCGACACTGAAGCTTTCTTT. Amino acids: CATKRRDTEAFF.

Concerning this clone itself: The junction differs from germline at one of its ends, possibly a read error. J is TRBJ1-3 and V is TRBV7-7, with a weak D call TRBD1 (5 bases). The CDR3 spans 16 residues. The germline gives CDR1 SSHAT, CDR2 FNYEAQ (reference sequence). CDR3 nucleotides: TGTGCTAGCAGCTCGGGACCAGCCAACTCTGGAAACACCATATATTTT. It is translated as CASSSGPANSGNTIYF.

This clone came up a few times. CDR3 amino acids: CATSDFGPSGELFF. Here the CDR3 DNA reads TGTGCCACCAGTGATTTTGGACCGTCAGGGGAGCTGTTTTTT. The chain recombines TRBV24-1 with TRBJ2-2; D remains ambiguous. The germline gives CDR1 KGHDR, CDR2 SFDVKD. Trimming took 1 base from V and 8 from J, leaving 10 bases between them. The CDR3 extends over 14 amino acids.

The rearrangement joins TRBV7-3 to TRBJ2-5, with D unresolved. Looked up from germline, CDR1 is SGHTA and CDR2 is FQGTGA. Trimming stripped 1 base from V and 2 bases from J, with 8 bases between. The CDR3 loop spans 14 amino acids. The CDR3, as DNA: TGTGCCAGCAGCTTAAACGGTCTACAAGAGACCCAGTACTTC. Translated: CASSLNGLQETQYF.

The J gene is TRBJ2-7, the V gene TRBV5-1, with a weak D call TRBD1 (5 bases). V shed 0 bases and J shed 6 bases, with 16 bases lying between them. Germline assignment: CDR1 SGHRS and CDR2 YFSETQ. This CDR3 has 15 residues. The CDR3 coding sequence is TGCGCCAGCAGCTTGGATGCAGGGTACTTAAGCGAGCAGTACTTC. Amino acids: CASSLDAGYLSEQYF.

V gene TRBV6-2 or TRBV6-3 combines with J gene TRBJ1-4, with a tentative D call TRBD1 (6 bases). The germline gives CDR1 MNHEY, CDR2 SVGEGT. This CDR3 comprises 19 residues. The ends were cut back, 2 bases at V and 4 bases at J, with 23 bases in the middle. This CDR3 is CASSYDFEMLGAGNEKLFF. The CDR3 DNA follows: TGTGCCAGCAGTTACGACTTCGAGATGTTGGGGGCAGGTAATGAAAAACTGTTTTTT.

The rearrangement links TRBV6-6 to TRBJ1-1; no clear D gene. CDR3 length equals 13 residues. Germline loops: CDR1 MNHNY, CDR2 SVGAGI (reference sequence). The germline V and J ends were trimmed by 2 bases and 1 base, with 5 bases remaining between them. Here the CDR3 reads CASSYLENTEAFF. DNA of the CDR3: TGTGCCAGCAGTTACCTAGAGAACACTGAAGCTTTCTTT.

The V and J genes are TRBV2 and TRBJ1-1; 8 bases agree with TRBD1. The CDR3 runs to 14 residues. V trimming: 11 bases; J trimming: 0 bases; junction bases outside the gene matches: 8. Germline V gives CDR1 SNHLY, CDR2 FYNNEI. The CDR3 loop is CAGTEDRVNTEAFF. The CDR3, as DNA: TGTGCCGGCACGGAGGACAGGGTGAACACTGAAGCTTTCTTT.

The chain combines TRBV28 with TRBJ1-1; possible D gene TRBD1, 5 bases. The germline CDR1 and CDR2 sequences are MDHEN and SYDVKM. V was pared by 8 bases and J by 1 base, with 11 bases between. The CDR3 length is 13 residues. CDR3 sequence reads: CASLGDQNTEAFF. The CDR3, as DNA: TGTGCCAGCCTGGGGGATCAGAACACTGAAGCTTTCTTT.